A selection of T cell receptor beta chains follows, all from one sample in a study of blood T cells in healthy people across ages. TCRdb re-analysed the 5' RACE reads in MiXCR, keeping a single row per CDR3 protein. The sample has over 950,000 distinct CDR3 sequences; 35% to 45% are singletons. The sequencing input was blood. Receptor source: a young man in good health. The CDR3 runs from the conserved cysteine through the conserved F or W. Each record gives: D gene, J gene, V gene, CDR3 length, clone size, CDR3 protein, CDR3 DNA. A D gene is named only where the DNA matches it firmly. Expanded clones get a size class; other rows say once, few or many, or leave the size out.

D: .
J: TRBJ1-3
V: TRBV20-1
length: 15
size: .
CDR3: CSASSRTGGENTIYF
DNA: TGCAGTGCTAGTAGTCGGACGGGAGGGGAAAACACCATATATTTT

D: TRBD2
J: TRBJ2-7
V: TRBV6-4
length: 15
size: .
CDR3: CASGTSGGSSYEQYF
DNA: TGTGCCAGCGGGACTAGCGGGGGCAGCTCCTACGAGCAGTACTTC

D: .
J: TRBJ1-2
V: TRBV5-1
length: 13
size: .
CDR3: CASSSQGGAGYTF
DNA: TGCGCCAGCAGCTCACAAGGTGGCGCGGGCTACACCTTC

D: .
J: TRBJ2-7
V: TRBV7-2
length: 14
size: .
CDR3: CASTPGLPWDEQYF
DNA: TGTGCCAGCACCCCGGGACTCCCTTGGGATGAGCAGTACTTC

D: TRBD1
J: TRBJ2-7
V: TRBV27
length: 14
size: .
CDR3: CASNPGTAPYEQYF
DNA: TGTGCCAGCAATCCCGGGACAGCGCCCTACGAGCAGTACTTC

D: .
J: TRBJ2-3
V: TRBV6-4
length: 13
size: .
CDR3: CASSDSIYSTQYF
DNA: TGTGCCAGCAGTGACTCGATATACAGTACGCAGTATTTT

D: .
J: TRBJ1-6
V: TRBV4-1
length: 15
size: few
CDR3: CASSQATGLNSPLHF
DNA: TGCGCCAGCAGCCAAGCGACAGGCCTTAATTCACCCCTCCACTTT

D: .
J: TRBJ2-7
V: TRBV10-3
length: 12
size: .
CDR3: CAISEFGLEQYF
DNA: TGTGCCATCAGTGAGTTTGGGCTAGAGCAGTACTTC

D: .
J: TRBJ2-5
V: TRBV10-3
length: 11
size: few
CDR3: CAVGQQETQYF
DNA: TGTGCCGTTGGACAGCAAGAGACCCAGTACTTC

D: .
J: TRBJ1-2
V: TRBV20-1
length: 9
size: few
CDR3: CSAGTGYTF
DNA: TGCAGTGCCGGAACCGGCTACACCTTC

D: .
J: TRBJ2-4
V: TRBV12-3/TRBV12-4
length: 15
size: few
CDR3: CATGGSLSAKNIQYF
DNA: TGTGCCACCGGGGGATCCTTATCAGCCAAAAACATTCAGTACTTC

D: .
J: TRBJ1-2
V: TRBV4-2
length: 15
size: .
CDR3: CASSQLQGPQYGYTF
DNA: TGTGCCAGCAGCCAACTGCAGGGGCCACAGTATGGCTACACCTTC

D: TRBD2
J: TRBJ2-1
V: TRBV3-1
length: 19
size: few
CDR3: CASSPTTSGGSRSYNEQFF
DNA: TGTGCCAGCAGCCCGACGACTAGCGGGGGGTCGAGATCCTACAATGAGCAGTTCTTC

D: .
J: TRBJ1-2
V: TRBV6-5
length: 14
size: few
CDR3: CASRQSVEDYGYTF
DNA: TGTGCCAGCAGGCAATCTGTGGAAGACTATGGCTACACCTTC

D: .
J: TRBJ1-5
V: TRBV6-5
length: 13
size: many
CDR3: CASSYDSNQPQHF
DNA: TGTGCCAGCAGTTACGACAGCAATCAGCCCCAGCATTTT

D: .
J: TRBJ2-5
V: TRBV2
length: 11
size: .
CDR3: CASSAVETQYF
DNA: TGTGCCAGCAGTGCGGTCGAGACCCAGTACTTC

D: .
J: TRBJ2-2
V: TRBV20-1
length: 13
size: few
CDR3: CSARDLETGELFF
DNA: TGCAGTGCTAGAGATCTAGAGACCGGGGAGCTGTTTTTT

D: .
J: TRBJ2-7
V: TRBV21-1
length: 12
size: few
CDR3: CATQGRRLEQYF
DNA: TGTGCCACCCAAGGTCGGCGCCTCGAGCAGTACTTC

D: .
J: TRBJ1-2
V: TRBV12-3/TRBV12-4
length: 15
size: .
CDR3: CASSSGSQPLYGYTF
DNA: TGTGCCAGCAGTTCGGGTTCCCAGCCTCTCTATGGCTACACCTTC

D: TRBD2
J: TRBJ2-7
V: TRBV6-2/TRBV6-3
length: 15
size: few
CDR3: CASSGAGTSSYEQYF
DNA: TGTGCCAGCAGCGGAGCGGGGACGAGCTCCTACGAGCAGTACTTC

D: .
J: TRBJ1-5
V: TRBV4-2
length: 16
size: .
CDR3: CASSQSSRGRSQPQHF
DNA: TGTGCCAGCAGCCAAAGTAGCAGGGGAAGGAGTCAGCCCCAGCATTTT

D: TRBD2
J: TRBJ2-3
V: TRBV11-3
length: 16
size: .
CDR3: CASSLGSGGQTDTQYF
DNA: TGTGCCAGCAGCTTGGGTAGCGGGGGGCAGACAGATACGCAGTATTTT

D: .
J: TRBJ1-2
V: TRBV7-9
length: 15
size: .
CDR3: CASSPEGGPNYGYTF
DNA: TGTGCCAGCAGTCCGGAGGGGGGGCCGAACTATGGCTACACCTTC

D: TRBD1
J: TRBJ1-5
V: TRBV19
length: 14
size: .
CDR3: CASKGDRFDQPQHF
DNA: TGTGCCAGTAAGGGGGACAGGTTTGATCAGCCCCAGCATTTT

D: .
J: TRBJ1-1
V: TRBV5-1
length: 15
size: once
CDR3: CASSPGGGVRAEAFF
DNA: TGCGCCAGCAGCCCCGGGGGGGGGGTTAGGGCTGAAGCTTTCTTT

D: .
J: TRBJ1-5
V: TRBV19
length: 12
size: once
CDR3: CASSIMNQPQHF
DNA: TGTGCCAGTAGTATTATGAATCAGCCCCAGCATTTT

D: .
J: TRBJ1-1
V: TRBV3-1
length: 14
size: few
CDR3: CASSQDATGGEAFF
DNA: TGTGCCAGCAGCCAAGATGCAACAGGAGGTGAAGCTTTCTTT

D: TRBD1
J: TRBJ2-5
V: TRBV20-1
length: 16
size: once
CDR3: CSAIETGKVYQETQYF
DNA: TGCAGTGCGATCGAGACAGGGAAAGTTTATCAAGAGACCCAGTACTTC

D: TRBD2
J: TRBJ2-5
V: TRBV5-1
length: 17
size: .
CDR3: CASSLEARGASQETQYF
DNA: TGCGCCAGCAGCTTGGAAGCGCGGGGGGCCTCCCAAGAGACCCAGTACTTC

D: TRBD2
J: TRBJ2-1
V: TRBV7-6
length: 17
size: few
CDR3: CASSFSTSGGPINEQFF
DNA: TGTGCCAGCAGCTTTTCGACTAGCGGGGGGCCCATTAATGAGCAGTTCTTC

D: TRBD2
J: TRBJ2-1
V: TRBV4-3
length: 16
size: .
CDR3: CASSQGERDLYNEQFF
DNA: TGCGCCAGCAGCCAAGGTGAGCGGGACCTATACAATGAGCAGTTCTTC

D: TRBD1
J: TRBJ1-2
V: TRBV20-1
length: 12
size: .
CDR3: CRAPGTAHGYTF
DNA: TGCAGGGCCCCCGGGACAGCCCATGGCTACACCTTC

D: .
J: TRBJ1-1
V: TRBV25-1
length: 14
size: .
CDR3: CASESGGRDTEAFF
DNA: TGTGCCAGCGAGTCGGGGGGCAGGGACACTGAAGCTTTCTTT

D: .
J: TRBJ1-5
V: TRBV12-3/TRBV12-4
length: 14
size: .
CDR3: CASTRGCYDQPQHF
DNA: TGTGCCAGCACACGTGGGTGTTACGATCAGCCCCAGCATTTT

D: .
J: TRBJ1-5
V: TRBV10-3
length: 15
size: few
CDR3: CAISAGDYSNQPQHF
DNA: TGTGCCATCAGTGCGGGGGATTATAGCAATCAGCCCCAGCATTTT

D: TRBD1
J: TRBJ2-7
V: TRBV12-3/TRBV12-4
length: 12
size: .
CDR3: CASSRQGMEQYF
DNA: TGTGCCAGCAGTCGACAGGGGATGGAGCAGTACTTC

D: .
J: TRBJ1-1
V: TRBV4-1
length: 14
size: .
CDR3: CASSQVGRNTEAFF
DNA: TGCGCCAGCAGCCAAGTCGGCAGGAACACTGAAGCTTTCTTT

D: .
J: TRBJ1-1
V: TRBV25-1
length: 14
size: .
CDR3: CASSESRPFPKAFF
DNA: TGTGCCAGCAGTGAATCCAGGCCCTTCCCCAAGGCTTTCTTT

D: .
J: TRBJ2-7
V: TRBV10-3
length: 14
size: .
CDR3: CAISVTRGTYEQYF
DNA: TGTGCCATCAGTGTCACCAGGGGAACCTACGAGCAGTACTTC

D: TRBD1
J: TRBJ1-4
V: TRBV27
length: 12
size: .
CDR3: CASWDRDEKLFF
DNA: TGTGCCAGCTGGGACAGGGATGAAAAACTGTTTTTT